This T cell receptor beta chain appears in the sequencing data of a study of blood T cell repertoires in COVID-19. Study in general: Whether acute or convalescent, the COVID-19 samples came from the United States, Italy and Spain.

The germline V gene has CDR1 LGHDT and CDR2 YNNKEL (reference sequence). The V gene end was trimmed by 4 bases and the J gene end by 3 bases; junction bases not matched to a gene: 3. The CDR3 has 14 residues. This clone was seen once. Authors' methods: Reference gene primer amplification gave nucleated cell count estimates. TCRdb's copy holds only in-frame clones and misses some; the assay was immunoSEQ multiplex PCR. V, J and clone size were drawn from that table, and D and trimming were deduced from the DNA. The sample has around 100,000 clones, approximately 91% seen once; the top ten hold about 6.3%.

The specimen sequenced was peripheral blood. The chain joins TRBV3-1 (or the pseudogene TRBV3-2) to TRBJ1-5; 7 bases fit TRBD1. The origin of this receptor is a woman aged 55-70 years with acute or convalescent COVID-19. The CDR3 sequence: CASSLQGDNQPQHF. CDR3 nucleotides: TGTGCCAGCAGCCTTCAGGGGGACAATCAGCCCCAGCATTTT.